This TCR beta chain was recovered during a study of blood T cell repertoires in COVID-19 (dated by TCRdb to about 2020). In terms of the full investigation: Collaborator samples came from the United States, Italy and Spain and covered acute and convalescent phases of COVID-19. Sample metadata almost always included a de-identified subject ID, COVID-19 status, age in years and sex. Subjects who had been exposed to COVID-19, were actively infected with it, or had recovered from it provided the deeply sampled blood TCRbeta repertoires that made up the dataset. Where available, HLA class I and class II types were obtained from metadata supplied by the sample provider rather than from assay-based typing. The material from the prospective study consisted of cDNA or gDNA derived from T cells, B-cell-depleted T cells, or PBMCs. The repertoires were made available in a free public database intended to serve as a resource for research on the immune response to SARS-CoV-2. Samples were obtained from the ongoing ImmuneRACE study (first 160 participants) and from about 1,300 subjects provided by 6 global collaborators. Summary of the overall study and its limitations: Clinical and demographic metadata were provided uncurated, with the amount varying by source and participant.

TCRbeta CDR3 regions were amplified from genomic DNA using the immunoSEQ Assay, a bias-controlled multiplex PCR. The source study handled its data this way. The number of nucleated cells in each sample was estimated from the amplification of reference gene primers within the assay. To quantify the absolute abundance of each unique TCRbeta CDR3 rearrangement, sequence reads were collapsed and filtered. Productive Simpson clonality was computed per sample as the square root of Simpson's diversity index over productive rearrangements. This immuneACCESS table, as held by TCRdb, lists in-frame sequences with V and J called but not all clones. Of the missing ones, under half trace to an unresolved V gene in checked studies; the others have no known cause. That table is the source of V, J and clone size, and D and trimming were worked out from the DNA. This sample has under 80,000 clones in its table, and about 87% of those were observed once. Roughly 7.2% of the sample is taken by the ten largest.

Whole blood was collected in K2EDTA tubes by collaborating institutions according to the institutions' own protocols. For TCRbeta analysis, collaborators shipped samples as frozen whole blood, isolated PBMCs, or DNA extracted from either of those sample types. A word on this clone: It has no known antigen specificity. No much larger clone exists at a distance of one base, and base qualities are not known.

Taken from cysteine to phenylalanine, the CDR3 has 13 residues. Only the CDR3 portion is preserved as DNA: 39 bases, with reading frame beginning at the first base. Cut back by 6 bases and 3 bases, the V and J ends lie 9 bases apart. The germline V gene (reference sequence) provides CDR1 LNHDA and CDR2 SQIVND. The specimen was peripheral blood. The receptor comes from a man in his 60s with acute or convalescent COVID-19. The sequence joins TRBV19 to TRBJ1-5, with no confidently assigned D gene. The CDR3 has the sequence CASSTTINQPQHF. The base sequence is TGTGCCAGTAGCACTACAATCAATCAGCCCCAGCATTTT.